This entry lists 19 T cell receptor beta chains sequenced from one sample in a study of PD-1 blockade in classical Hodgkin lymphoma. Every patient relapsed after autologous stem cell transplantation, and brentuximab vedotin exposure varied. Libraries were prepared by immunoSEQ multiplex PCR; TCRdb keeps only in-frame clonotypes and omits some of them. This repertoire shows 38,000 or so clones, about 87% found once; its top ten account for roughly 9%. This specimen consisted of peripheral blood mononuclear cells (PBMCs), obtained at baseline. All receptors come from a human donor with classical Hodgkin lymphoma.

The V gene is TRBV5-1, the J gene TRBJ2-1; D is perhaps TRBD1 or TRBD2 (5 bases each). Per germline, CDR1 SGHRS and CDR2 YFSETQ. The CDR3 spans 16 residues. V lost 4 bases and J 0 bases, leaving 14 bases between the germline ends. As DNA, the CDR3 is TGCGCCAGCAGCACGTTGGGGGATGCCTCCTACAATGAGCAGTTCTTC. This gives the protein CASSTLGDASYNEQFF.

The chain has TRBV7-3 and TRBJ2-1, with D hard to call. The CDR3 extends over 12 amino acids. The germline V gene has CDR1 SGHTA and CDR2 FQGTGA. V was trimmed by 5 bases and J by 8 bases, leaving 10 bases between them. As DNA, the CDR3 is TGTGCCAGCAGCCCCACCGGGTATGAGCAGTTCTTC. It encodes CASSPTGYEQFF.

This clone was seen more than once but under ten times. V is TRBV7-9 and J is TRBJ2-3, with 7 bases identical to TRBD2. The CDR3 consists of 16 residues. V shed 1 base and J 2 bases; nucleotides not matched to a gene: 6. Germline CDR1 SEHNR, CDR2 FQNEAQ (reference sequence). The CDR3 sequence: CASSLVAGAFTDTQYF. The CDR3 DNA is TGTGCCAGCAGCTTAGTTGCGGGAGCGTTCACAGATACGCAGTATTTT.

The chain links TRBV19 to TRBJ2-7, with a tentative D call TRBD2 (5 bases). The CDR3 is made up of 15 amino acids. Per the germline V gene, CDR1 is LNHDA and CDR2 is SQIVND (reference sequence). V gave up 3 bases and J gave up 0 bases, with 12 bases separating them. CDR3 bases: TGTGCCAGTAGTATGAAGGGAGAGAGCTCCTACGAGCAGTACTTC. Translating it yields CASSMKGESSYEQYF.

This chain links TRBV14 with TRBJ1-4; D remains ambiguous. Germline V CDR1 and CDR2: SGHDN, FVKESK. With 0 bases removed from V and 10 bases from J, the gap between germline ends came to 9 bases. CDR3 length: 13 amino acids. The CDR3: CASSQDRLAKLFF. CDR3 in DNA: TGTGCCAGCAGCCAAGACAGGCTGGCAAAACTGTTTTTT.

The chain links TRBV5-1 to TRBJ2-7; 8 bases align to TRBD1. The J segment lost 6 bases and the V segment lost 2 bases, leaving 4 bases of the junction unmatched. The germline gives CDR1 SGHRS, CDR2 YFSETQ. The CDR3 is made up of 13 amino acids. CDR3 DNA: TGCGCCAGCAGCTTTTTAGACAGGGGCGAGCAGTACTTC. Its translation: CASSFLDRGEQYF.

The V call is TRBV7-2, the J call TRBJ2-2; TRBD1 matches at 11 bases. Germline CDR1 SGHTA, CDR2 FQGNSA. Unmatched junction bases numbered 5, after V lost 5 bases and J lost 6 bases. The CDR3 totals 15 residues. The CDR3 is CASSMGQGESGELFF. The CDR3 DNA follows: TGTGCCAGCAGCATGGGACAGGGGGAATCCGGGGAGCTGTTTTTT.

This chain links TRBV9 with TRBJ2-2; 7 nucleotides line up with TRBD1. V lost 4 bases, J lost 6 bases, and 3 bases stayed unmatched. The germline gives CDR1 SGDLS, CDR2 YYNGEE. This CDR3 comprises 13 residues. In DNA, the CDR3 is TGTGCCAGCAGCCCAAGGGGGCCCGGGGAGCTGTTTTTT. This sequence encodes CASSPRGPGELFF.

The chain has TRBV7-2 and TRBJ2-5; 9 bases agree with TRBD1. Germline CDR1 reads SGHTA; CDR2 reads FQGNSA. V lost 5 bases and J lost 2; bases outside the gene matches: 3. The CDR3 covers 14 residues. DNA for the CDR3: TGTGCCAGCAGCAGGACAGGGGATCAAGAGACCCAGTACTTC. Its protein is CASSRTGDQETQYF.

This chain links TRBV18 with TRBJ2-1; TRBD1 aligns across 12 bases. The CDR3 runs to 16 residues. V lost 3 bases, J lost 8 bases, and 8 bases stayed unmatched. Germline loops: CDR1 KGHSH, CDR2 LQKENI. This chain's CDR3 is CASSPGQGALADEQFF. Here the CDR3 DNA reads TGTGCCAGCTCACCGGGACAGGGGGCCCTTGCGGATGAGCAGTTCTTC.

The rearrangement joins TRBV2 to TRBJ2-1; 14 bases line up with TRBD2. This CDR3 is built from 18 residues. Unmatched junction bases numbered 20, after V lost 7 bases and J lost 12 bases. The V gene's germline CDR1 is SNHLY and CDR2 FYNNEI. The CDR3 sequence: CASIDGLAGGRFVIGQFF. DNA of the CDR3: TGTGCCAGCATTGACGGACTAGCGGGGGGCCGATTTGTGATTGGGCAGTTCTTC.

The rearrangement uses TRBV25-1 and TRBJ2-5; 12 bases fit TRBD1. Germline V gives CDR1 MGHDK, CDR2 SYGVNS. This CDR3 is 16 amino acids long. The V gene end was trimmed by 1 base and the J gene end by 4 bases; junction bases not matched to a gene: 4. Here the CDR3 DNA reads TGTGCCAGCAGTGAATTGGGACAGGGGGCTGGAGAGACCCAGTACTTC. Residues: CASSELGQGAGETQYF.

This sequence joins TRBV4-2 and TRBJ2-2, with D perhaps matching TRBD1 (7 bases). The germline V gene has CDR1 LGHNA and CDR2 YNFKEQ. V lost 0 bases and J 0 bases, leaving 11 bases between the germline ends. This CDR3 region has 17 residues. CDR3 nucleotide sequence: TGTGCCAGCAGCCAAGATCGGGGGACAGCGAACACCGGGGAGCTGTTTTTT. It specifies CASSQDRGTANTGELFF.

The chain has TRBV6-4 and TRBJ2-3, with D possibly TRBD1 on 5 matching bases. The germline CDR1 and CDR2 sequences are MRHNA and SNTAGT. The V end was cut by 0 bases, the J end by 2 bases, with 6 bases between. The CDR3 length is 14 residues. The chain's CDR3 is CASSDSTVTDTQYF. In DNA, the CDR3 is TGTGCCAGCAGTGACTCGACAGTCACAGATACGCAGTATTTT.

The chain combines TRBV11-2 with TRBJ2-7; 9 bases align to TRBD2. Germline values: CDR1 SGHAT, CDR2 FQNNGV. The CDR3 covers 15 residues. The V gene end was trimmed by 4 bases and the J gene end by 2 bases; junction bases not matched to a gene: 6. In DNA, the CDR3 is TGTGCCAGCAGCTCGTGGACTAGCGCTGCCTACGAGCAGTACTTC. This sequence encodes CASSSWTSAAYEQYF.

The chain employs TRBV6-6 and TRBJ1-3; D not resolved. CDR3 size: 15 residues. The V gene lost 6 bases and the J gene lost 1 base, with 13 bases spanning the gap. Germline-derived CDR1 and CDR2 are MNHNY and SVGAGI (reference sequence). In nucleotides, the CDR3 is TGTGCCAGCAGCCTACCGGACGGGTCTGGAAACACCATATATTTT. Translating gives CASSLPDGSGNTIYF.

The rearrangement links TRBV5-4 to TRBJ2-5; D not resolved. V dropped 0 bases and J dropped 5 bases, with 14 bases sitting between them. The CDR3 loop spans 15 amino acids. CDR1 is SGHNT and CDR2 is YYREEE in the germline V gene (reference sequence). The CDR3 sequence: CASSLAGMGWETQYF. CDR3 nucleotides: TGTGCCAGCAGCTTGGCCGGAATGGGTTGGGAGACCCAGTACTTC.

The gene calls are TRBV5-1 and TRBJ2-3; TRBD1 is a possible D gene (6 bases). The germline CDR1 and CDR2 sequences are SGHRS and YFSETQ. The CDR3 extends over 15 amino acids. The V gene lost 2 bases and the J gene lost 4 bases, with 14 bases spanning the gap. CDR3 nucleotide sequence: TGCGCCAGCAGCTTTGAACAGGGTGGCCCAGATACGCAGTATTTT. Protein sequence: CASSFEQGGPDTQYF.

Written as DNA, the CDR3 is TGTGCCAGCAGCTCCGGAGAGGGGTCGCAGTATTTT. As protein: CASSSGEGSQYF. The chain couples TRBV7-9 to TRBJ2-3, with D perhaps assigned TRBD1 or TRBD2 (5 bases each). CDR1 and CDR2 from the germline V gene are SEHNR and FQNEAQ (reference sequence). The CDR3 spans 12 residues. Between the trimmed V and J ends, which lost 4 bases and 10 bases, there was a span of 12 bases.